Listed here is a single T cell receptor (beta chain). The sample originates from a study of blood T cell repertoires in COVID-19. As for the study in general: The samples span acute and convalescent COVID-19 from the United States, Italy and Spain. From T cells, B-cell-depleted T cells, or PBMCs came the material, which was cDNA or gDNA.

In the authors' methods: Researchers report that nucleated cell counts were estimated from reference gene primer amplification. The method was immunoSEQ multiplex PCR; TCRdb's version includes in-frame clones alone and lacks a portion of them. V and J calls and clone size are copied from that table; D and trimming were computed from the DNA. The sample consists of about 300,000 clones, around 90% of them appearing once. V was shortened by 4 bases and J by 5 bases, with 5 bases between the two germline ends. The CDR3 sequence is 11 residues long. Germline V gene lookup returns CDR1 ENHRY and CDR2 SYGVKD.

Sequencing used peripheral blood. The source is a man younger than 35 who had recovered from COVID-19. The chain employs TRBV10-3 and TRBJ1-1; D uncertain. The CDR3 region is CAISAGTEAFF. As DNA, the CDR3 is TGTGCCATCAGTGCCGGGACTGAAGCTTTCTTT.